This TCR beta chain was obtained from a study of early T cells in non-severe SARS-CoV-2 infection. V was pared by 0 bases and J by 8 bases, with 17 bases between. The CDR3 is 15 residues long. The germline V gene has CDR1 DFQATT and CDR2 SNEGSKA (reference sequence). One entry per CDR3 protein results from TCRdb running MiXCR on the 5' RACE reads. In the table there are over 30,000 distinct CDR3 sequences, 7.1% of which are singletons. This clonotype was counted many times. The J gene is TRBJ2-1, the V gene TRBV20-1; tentative D call: TRBD2 (6 bases). This TCR was recovered from an adult who was a healthcare worker with PCR-confirmed SARS-CoV-2 infection or an uninfected control (not recorded which). The sequencing here drew on whole blood, taken at baseline. The CDR3 DNA follows: TGCAGTGCTAGAGATCGACAGCGACCGGGGGATGAGCAGTTCTTC. Amino acids: CSARDRQRPGDEQFF.